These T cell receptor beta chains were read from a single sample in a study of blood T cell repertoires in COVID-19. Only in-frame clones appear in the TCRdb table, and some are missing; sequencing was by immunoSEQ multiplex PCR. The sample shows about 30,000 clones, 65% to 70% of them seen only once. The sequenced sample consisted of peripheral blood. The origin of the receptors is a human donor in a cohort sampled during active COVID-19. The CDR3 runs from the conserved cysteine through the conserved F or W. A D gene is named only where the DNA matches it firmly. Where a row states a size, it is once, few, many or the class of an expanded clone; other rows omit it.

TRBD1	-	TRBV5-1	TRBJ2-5	CASSHSARDSQETQYF	TGCGCCAGCAGCCACTCAGCTCGGGACAGCCAAGAGACCCAGTACTTC
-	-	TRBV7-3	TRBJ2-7	CASSFGGMDEQYF	TGTGCCAGCAGCTTCGGAGGCATGGACGAGCAGTACTTC
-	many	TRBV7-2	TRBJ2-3	CASSPDSLGTDTQYF	TGTGCCAGCAGCCCGGACAGCCTGGGCACAGATACGCAGTATTTT
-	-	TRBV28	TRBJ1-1	CASSTGNTEAFF	TGTGCCTCCTCGACAGGGAACACTGAAGCTTTCTTT
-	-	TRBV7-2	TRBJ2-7	CASSLAGQGTYEQYF	TGTGCCAGCAGCTTAGCGGGGCAGGGAACCTACGAGCAGTACTTC
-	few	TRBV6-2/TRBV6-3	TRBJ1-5	CASSYSSSAGDQPQHF	TGTGCCAGCAGTTACTCGAGTTCGGCAGGGGATCAGCCCCAGCATTTT
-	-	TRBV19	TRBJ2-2	CASSAGLTGELFF	TGTGCCAGTAGTGCGGGCCTGACCGGGGAGCTGTTTTTT
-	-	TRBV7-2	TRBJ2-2	CASSLVENTGELFF	TGTGCCAGCAGCTTAGTAGAAAACACCGGGGAGCTGTTTTTT
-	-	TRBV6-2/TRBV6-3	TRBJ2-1	CASSYSSDEQFF	TGTGCCAGCAGTTACTCTAGCGATGAGCAGTTCTTC
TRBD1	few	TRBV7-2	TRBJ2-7	CASSLGRDRSEQYF	TGTGCCAGCAGCTTAGGCAGGGACAGAAGCGAGCAGTACTTC
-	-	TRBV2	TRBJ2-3	CASSADSPGLYF	TGTGCCAGCAGTGCGGATAGTCCAGGGCTATATTTT
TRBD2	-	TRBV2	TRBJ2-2	CASRGSGSWAGELFF	TGTGCCAGCAGGGGTAGCGGGAGTTGGGCCGGGGAGCTGTTTTTT
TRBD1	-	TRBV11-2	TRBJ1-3	CASSTGGRGNTIYF	TGTGCCAGCAGCACAGGGGGCCGAGGAAACACCATATATTTT
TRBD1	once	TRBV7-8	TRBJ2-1	CASSVGTGTNEQFF	TGTGCCAGCAGCGTGGGGACAGGGACCAATGAGCAGTTCTTC
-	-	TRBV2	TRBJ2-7	CASSDAPGTYEQYF	TGTGCCAGCAGTGATGCTCCCGGGACTTACGAGCAGTACTTC
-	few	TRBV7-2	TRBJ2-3	CASSFANTDTQYF	TGTGCCAGCAGCTTCGCTAACACAGATACGCAGTATTTT
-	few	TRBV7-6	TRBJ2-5	CASSSSPQKQETQYF	TGTGCCAGCAGCTCATCCCCGCAGAAGCAAGAGACCCAGTACTTC